This T cell receptor beta chain was observed in a study of OX40 agonist ivuxolimab in advanced cancers. Study context: Patients receiving dose escalation had hepatocellular carcinoma, melanoma, renal cell or head and neck cancer.

Data came from immunoSEQ multiplex PCR; TCRdb stores just in-frame clones and leaves some out. The sample holds about 66,000 clones, over 80% seen once. Exclusion applied to patients with autoimmune disease history or systemic immunosuppression. Study findings and constraints: The study observed clonal expansion of CD4+ and CD8+ blood T cells by week 6 at 0.1 to 3.0 mg/kg.

Worth noting for this clone: Its antigen is unidentified.

Germline CDR1 is SQVTM and CDR2 is ANQGSEA. Deletions cut 4 bases from V and 4 bases from J, with 13 bases between. The length of the CDR3 is 13 residues. The sample here was CD4+ or CD8+ T cells sorted from blood, taken in a trial of the OX40 agonist ivuxolimab. V gene TRBV29-1 combines with J gene TRBJ2-5; D might be TRBD1 (5 bases). The TCR originated in an adult with an advanced solid tumor such as melanoma, head and neck, liver or kidney cancer. In DNA form, the CDR3 reads TGCAGCGTTGTAGTCACAGGTGGAGAGACCCAGTACTTC. Amino acid sequence: CSVVVTGGETQYF.